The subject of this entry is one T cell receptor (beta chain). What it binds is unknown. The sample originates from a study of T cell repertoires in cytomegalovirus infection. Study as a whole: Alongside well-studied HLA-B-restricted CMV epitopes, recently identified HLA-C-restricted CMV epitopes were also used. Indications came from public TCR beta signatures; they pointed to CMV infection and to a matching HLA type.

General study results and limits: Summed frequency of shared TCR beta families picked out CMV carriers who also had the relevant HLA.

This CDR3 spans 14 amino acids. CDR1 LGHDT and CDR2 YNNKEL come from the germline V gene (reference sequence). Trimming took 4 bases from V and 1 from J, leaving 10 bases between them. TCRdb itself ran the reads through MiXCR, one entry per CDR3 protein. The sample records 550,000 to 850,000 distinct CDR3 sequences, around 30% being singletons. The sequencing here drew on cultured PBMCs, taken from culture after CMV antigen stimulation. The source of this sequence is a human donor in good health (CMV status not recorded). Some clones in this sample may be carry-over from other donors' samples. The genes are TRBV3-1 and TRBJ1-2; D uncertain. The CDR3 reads CASSPQVNNYGYTF. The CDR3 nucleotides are TGTGCCAGCAGCCCCCAGGTTAATAACTATGGCTACACCTTC.